A selection of T cell receptor beta chains follows, all from one sample in a study of T-cell reconstitution after alpha-beta-depleted transplantation in children. TCRdb analysed the PCR reads with MiXCR anew, one entry per CDR3 protein. The sample records 280,000 or so distinct CDR3 sequences, 11% being singletons. This specimen consisted of peripheral blood, obtained 180 days after TCRalphabeta/CD19-depleted stem cell transplant. These receptors originate from a male patient aged 2-15 years who had a stem cell transplant for chronic granulomatous disease, so the T cells may come from the graft donor. The CDR3 runs from the conserved cysteine through the conserved F or W. The order of the fields is V gene, J gene, D gene, clone size, CDR3 protein, CDR3 DNA. D genes are given only for firm matches. A clone size is listed for some rows: how often the clone was seen (once, few, many), or a class if it is expanded.

>TRBV18|TRBJ2-3|TRBD2|few
CASSPPPAGGPGDTQYF
TGTGCCAGCTCACCACCTCCCGCGGGAGGGCCTGGCGATACGCAGTATTTT
>TRBV28|TRBJ2-1|NA|many
CASSSLLAVREQFF
TGTGCCAGCAGTTCCTTACTAGCCGTCCGCGAGCAGTTCTTC
>TRBV6-6|TRBJ2-7|NA|many
CASSLTRSYEQYF
TGTGCCAGCAGTTTAACCAGATCCTACGAGCAGTACTTC
>TRBV5-1|TRBJ2-4|NA|many
CASKMGGEVGNIQYF
TGCGCCAGCAAGATGGGGGGCGAGGTTGGAAACATTCAGTACTTC
>TRBV25-1|TRBJ1-5|TRBD1|many
CASSETGQKGPQHF
TGTGCCAGCAGTGAAACGGGACAGAAGGGGCCCCAGCATTTT
>TRBV4-2|TRBJ2-3|TRBD2|NA
CASSQGTSGRARTDTQYF
TGTGCCAGCAGCCAGGGGACTAGCGGGAGGGCCCGCACAGATACGCAGTATTTT
>TRBV24-1|TRBJ2-3|TRBD2|many
CATSDLAGDTDTQYF
TGTGCCACCAGTGATTTGGCGGGAGACACAGATACGCAGTATTTT
>TRBV18|TRBJ1-2|TRBD1|many
CASSPDQGQSGYTF
TGTGCCAGCTCACCCGACCAGGGACAGAGTGGCTACACCTTC
>TRBV5-1|TRBJ2-7|NA|many
CASSHTGNYEQYF
TGCGCCAGCAGCCACACCGGGAACTACGAGCAGTACTTC
>TRBV20-1|TRBJ2-7|NA|many
CSASLARAFSYEQYF
TGCAGTGCTAGTTTGGCGCGAGCGTTCTCCTACGAGCAGTACTTC
>TRBV20-1|TRBJ2-7|NA|many
CSADTYEQYF
TGCAGTGCTGACACCTACGAGCAGTACTTC
>TRBV12-3/TRBV12-4|TRBJ2-7|NA|many
CASSLQAYEQYF
TGTGCCAGCAGTTTGCAGGCGTACGAGCAGTACTTC
>TRBV5-1|TRBJ2-1|NA|many
CASSEGGIYYNEQFF
TGCGCCAGCAGCGAGGGTGGGATTTACTACAATGAGCAGTTCTTC
>TRBV5-5|TRBJ2-3|NA|many
CASSKGPDTQYF
TGTGCCAGCAGCAAAGGTCCAGATACGCAGTATTTT
>TRBV27|TRBJ2-2|TRBD2|many
CASSPGLGVGELFF
TGTGCCAGCAGTCCCGGACTAGGAGTCGGGGAGCTGTTTTTT
>TRBV9|TRBJ1-1|NA|many
CASSWGVNTEAFF
TGTGCCAGCAGCTGGGGTGTGAACACTGAAGCTTTCTTT
>TRBV10-3|TRBJ2-1|NA|many
CAISTVGVGNEQFF
TGTGCCATCAGTACAGTGGGGGTGGGCAATGAGCAGTTCTTC
>TRBV6-5|TRBJ2-1|NA|NA
CASSYSLVRLQGNEQFF
TGTGCCAGCAGTTACTCGCTCGTGCGACTACAAGGCAATGAGCAGTTCTTC
>TRBV7-8|TRBJ2-7|NA|many
CASSLVSGGRAAQYF
TGTGCCAGCAGCTTAGTGTCAGGGGGGAGGGCGGCGCAGTACTTC
>TRBV6-2/TRBV6-3|TRBJ2-2|TRBD2|many
CASSYLAGGSNTGELFF
TGTGCCAGCAGTTATCTGGCGGGGGGTTCGAACACCGGGGAGCTGTTTTTT
>TRBV29-1|TRBJ2-7|NA|many
CSVDEGGYEQYF
TGCAGCGTTGATGAGGGAGGCTACGAGCAGTACTTC
>TRBV9|TRBJ1-6|NA|many
CASSASGFNSPLHF
TGTGCCAGCAGCGCCTCGGGATTTAATTCACCCCTCCACTTT
>TRBV29-1|TRBJ2-1|TRBD1|many
CSVEQGGAGNEQFF
TGCAGCGTTGAACAAGGGGGCGCAGGTAATGAGCAGTTCTTC
>TRBV5-1|TRBJ1-2|TRBD1|many
CASSFFGTDYNYGYTF
TGCGCCAGCAGCTTTTTCGGGACAGATTATAACTATGGCTACACCTTC
>TRBV20-1|TRBJ1-5|NA|many
CSARGIQDQPQHF
TGCAGTGCTAGAGGAATTCAGGATCAGCCCCAGCATTTT
>TRBV14|TRBJ2-1|NA|NA
CASSQDVGRPYNEQFF
TGTGCCAGCAGCCAAGATGTGGGGAGGCCTTACAATGAGCAGTTCTTC
>TRBV4-2|TRBJ2-3|TRBD2|many
CASSPPFWTSERTDTQYF
TGTGCCAGCAGCCCGCCCTTCTGGACTAGCGAACGCACAGATACGCAGTATTTT
>TRBV11-2|TRBJ2-1|TRBD2|many
CASTGTSGYNEQFF
TGTGCCAGCACGGGGACTAGCGGTTACAATGAGCAGTTCTTC
>TRBV12-3/TRBV12-4|TRBJ2-3|TRBD2|many
CASSYLAGGDTDTQYF
TGTGCCAGCAGTTATCTAGCGGGGGGTGACACAGATACGCAGTATTTT
>TRBV11-2|TRBJ2-7|NA|many
CASSRTVSSYEQYF
TGTGCCAGCAGCCGGACTGTTAGCTCCTACGAGCAGTACTTC
>TRBV15|TRBJ1-2|TRBD1|many
CATSRAPQGGSYTF
TGTGCCACCAGCAGGGCACCCCAGGGGGGCTCCTACACCTTC
>TRBV12-3/TRBV12-4|TRBJ2-1|NA|many
CASSLSMGGPPNNEQFF
TGTGCCAGCAGTTTAAGTATGGGGGGACCCCCGAACAATGAGCAGTTCTTC
>TRBV9|TRBJ1-1|TRBD1|many
CASKGQGQNDDTEAFF
TGTGCCAGCAAAGGACAGGGGCAAAATGACGACACTGAAGCTTTCTTT
>TRBV21-1|TRBJ1-6|NA|many
CASSYYGPQLASPLHF
TGTGCCAGCAGCTACTATGGTCCGCAGTTGGCTTCACCCCTCCACTTT
>TRBV20-1|TRBJ2-5|TRBD2|NA
CSARDRLAAETQYF
TGCAGTGCTAGAGATCGGCTAGCGGCGGAGACCCAGTACTTC
>TRBV2|TRBJ2-5|TRBD2|many
CASRSGRVETQYF
TGTGCCAGCAGAAGCGGGAGGGTGGAGACCCAGTACTTC
>TRBV7-9|TRBJ2-7|TRBD2|many
CASSPRLAATYEQYF
TGTGCCAGCAGCCCCCGACTAGCCGCGACCTACGAGCAGTACTTC
>TRBV29-1|TRBJ2-5|NA|many
CSVGSLEETQYF
TGCAGCGTTGGGTCCTTGGAAGAGACCCAGTACTTC
>TRBV2|TRBJ1-1|TRBD1|NA
CASSEEGTGNTEAFF
TGTGCCAGCAGTGAAGAAGGGACAGGGAACACTGAAGCTTTCTTT
>TRBV6-2/TRBV6-3|TRBJ2-5|NA|many
CASSSDYQETQYF
TGTGCCAGCAGCTCGGACTACCAAGAGACCCAGTACTTC
>TRBV20-1|TRBJ1-5|NA|many
CSARDWGAGGNQPQHF
TGCAGTGCTAGAGATTGGGGGGCTGGCGGCAATCAGCCCCAGCATTTT
>TRBV6-5|TRBJ2-3|NA|many
CASSYGRGTDTQYF
TGTGCCAGCAGTTATGGTAGGGGCACAGATACGCAGTATTTT
>TRBV7-2|TRBJ2-2|NA|many
CASSPTVSQGNTGELFF
TGTGCCAGCAGCCCGACTGTCAGCCAGGGCAACACCGGGGAGCTGTTTTTT
>TRBV12-3/TRBV12-4|TRBJ2-7|TRBD1|many
CASSQDSTGKFQQYF
TGTGCCAGCAGTCAGGATTCGACAGGGAAGTTTCAGCAGTACTTC